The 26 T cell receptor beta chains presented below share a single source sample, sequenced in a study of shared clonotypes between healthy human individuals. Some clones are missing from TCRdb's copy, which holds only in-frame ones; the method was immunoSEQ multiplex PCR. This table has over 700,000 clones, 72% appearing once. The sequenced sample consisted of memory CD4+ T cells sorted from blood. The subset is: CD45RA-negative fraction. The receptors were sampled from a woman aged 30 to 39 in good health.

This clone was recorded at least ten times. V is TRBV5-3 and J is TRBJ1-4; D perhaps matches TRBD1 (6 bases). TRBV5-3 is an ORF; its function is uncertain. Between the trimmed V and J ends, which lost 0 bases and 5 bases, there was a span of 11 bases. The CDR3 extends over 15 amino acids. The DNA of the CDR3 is TGTGCCAGAAGCTTGGATTGGACAGCGAATGAAAAACTGTTTTTT. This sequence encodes CARSLDWTANEKLFF.

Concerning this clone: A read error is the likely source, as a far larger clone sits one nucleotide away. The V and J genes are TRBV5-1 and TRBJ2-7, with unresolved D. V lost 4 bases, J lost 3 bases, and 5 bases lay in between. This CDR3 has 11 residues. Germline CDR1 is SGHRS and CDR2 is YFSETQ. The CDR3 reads CASSGDYEQYF. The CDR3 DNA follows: TGCGCCAGCAGCGGGGACTACGAGCAGTACTTC.

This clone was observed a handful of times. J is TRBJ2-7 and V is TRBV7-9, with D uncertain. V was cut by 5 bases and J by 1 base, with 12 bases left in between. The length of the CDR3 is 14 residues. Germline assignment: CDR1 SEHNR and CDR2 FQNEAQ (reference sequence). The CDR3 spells CASSPRAQSYEQYF. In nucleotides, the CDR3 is TGTGCCAGCAGCCCCAGAGCGCAATCCTACGAGCAGTACTTC.

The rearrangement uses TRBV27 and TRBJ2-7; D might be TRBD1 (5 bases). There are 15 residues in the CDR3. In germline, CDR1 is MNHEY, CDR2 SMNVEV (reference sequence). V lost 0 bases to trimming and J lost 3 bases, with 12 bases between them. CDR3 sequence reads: CASSLSKGPNYEQYF. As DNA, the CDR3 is TGTGCCAGCAGTTTATCGAAGGGGCCGAACTACGAGCAGTACTTC.

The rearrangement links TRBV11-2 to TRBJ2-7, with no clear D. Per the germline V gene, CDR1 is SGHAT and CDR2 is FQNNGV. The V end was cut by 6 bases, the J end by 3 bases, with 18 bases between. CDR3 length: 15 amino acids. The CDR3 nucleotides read TGTGCCAGCAGACCTATCAAGGGCCAGGACTACGAGCAGTACTTC. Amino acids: CASRPIKGQDYEQYF.

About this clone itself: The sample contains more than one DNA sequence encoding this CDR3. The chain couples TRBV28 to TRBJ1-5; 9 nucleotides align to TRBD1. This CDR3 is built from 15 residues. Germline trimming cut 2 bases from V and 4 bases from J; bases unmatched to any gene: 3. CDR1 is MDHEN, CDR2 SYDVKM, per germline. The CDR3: CASSLLGQGNQPQHF. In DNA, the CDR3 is TGTGCCAGCAGTTTACTGGGACAGGGAAATCAGCCCCAGCATTTT. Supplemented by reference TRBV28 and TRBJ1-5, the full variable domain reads DVKVTQSSRYLVKRTGEKVFLECVQDMDHENMFWYRQDPGLGLRLIYFSYDVKMKEKGDIPEGYSVSREKKERFSLILESASTNQTSMYLCASSLLGQGNQPQHFGDGTRLSIL.

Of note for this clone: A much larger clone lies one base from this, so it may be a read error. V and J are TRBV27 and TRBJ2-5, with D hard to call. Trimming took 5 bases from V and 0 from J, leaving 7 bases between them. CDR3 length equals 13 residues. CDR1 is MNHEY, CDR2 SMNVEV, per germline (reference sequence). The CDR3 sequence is CASSPEYQETQYF. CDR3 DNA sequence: TGTGCCAGCAGTCCCGAGTACCAAGAGACCCAGTACTTC.

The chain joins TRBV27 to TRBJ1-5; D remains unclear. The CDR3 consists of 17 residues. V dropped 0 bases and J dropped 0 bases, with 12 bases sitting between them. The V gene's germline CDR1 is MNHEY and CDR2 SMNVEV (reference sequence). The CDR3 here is CASSLSGRAYSNQPQHF. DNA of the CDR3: TGTGCCAGCAGTTTATCGGGTCGAGCCTATAGCAATCAGCCCCAGCATTTT.

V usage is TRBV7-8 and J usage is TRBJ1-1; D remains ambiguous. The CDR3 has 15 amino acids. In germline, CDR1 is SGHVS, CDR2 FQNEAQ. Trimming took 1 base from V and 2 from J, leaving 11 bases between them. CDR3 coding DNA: TGTGCCAGCAGCTTAGTGGGTTTTGGTAACACTGAAGCTTTCTTT. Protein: CASSLVGFGNTEAFF.

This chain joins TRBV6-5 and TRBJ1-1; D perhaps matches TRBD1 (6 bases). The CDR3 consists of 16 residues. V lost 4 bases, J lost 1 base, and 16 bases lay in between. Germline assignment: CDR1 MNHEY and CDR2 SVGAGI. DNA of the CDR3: TGTGCCAGCAGTTTCCAGGGGTTTTTGGGGAACACTGAAGCTTTCTTT. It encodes CASSFQGFLGNTEAFF.

Here the CDR3 reads CASSLGISEIWETQYF. The DNA of the CDR3 is TGTGCCAGCAGCTTGGGGATTAGCGAGATATGGGAGACCCAGTACTTC. This chain links TRBV5-4 with TRBJ2-5; tentatively, D is TRBD2 (5 bases). The CDR3 totals 16 residues. V dropped 0 bases and J dropped 5 bases, with 17 bases sitting between them. Germline V gene lookup returns CDR1 SGHNT and CDR2 YYREEE (reference sequence).

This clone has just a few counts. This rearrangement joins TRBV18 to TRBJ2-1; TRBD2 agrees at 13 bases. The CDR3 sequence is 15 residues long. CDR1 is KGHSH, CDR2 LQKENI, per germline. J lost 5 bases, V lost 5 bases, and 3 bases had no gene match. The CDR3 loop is CASSFGTSGDNEQFF. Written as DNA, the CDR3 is TGTGCCAGCTCATTCGGGACTAGCGGGGACAATGAGCAGTTCTTC. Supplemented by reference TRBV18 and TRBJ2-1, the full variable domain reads NAGVMQNPRHLVRRRGQEARLRCSPMKGHSHVYWYRQLPEEGLKFMVYLQKENIIDESGMPKERFSAEFPKEGPSILRIQQVVRGDSAAYFCASSFGTSGDNEQFFGPGTRLTVL.

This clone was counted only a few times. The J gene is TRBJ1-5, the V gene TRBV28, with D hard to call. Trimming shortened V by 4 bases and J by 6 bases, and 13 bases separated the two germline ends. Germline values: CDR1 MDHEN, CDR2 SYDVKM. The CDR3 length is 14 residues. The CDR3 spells CASSSSGRSQPQHF. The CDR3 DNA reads TGTGCCAGCAGTTCATCGGGGAGGAGTCAGCCCCAGCATTTT.

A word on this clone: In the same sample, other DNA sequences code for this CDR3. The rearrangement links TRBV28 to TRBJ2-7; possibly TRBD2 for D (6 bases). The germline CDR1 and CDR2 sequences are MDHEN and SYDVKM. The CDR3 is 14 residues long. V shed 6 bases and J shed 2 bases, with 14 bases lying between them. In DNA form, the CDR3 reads TGTGCCAGCAGCATCAGCGGGCGCGCCTACGAGCAGTACTTC. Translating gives CASSISGRAYEQYF.

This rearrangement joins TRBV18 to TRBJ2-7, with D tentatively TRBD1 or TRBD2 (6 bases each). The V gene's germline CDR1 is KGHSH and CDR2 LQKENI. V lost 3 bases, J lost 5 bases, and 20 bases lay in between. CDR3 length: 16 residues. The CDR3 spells CASSPRSAEGGHEQYF. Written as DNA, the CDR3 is TGTGCCAGCTCACCCCGCTCCGCCGAGGGGGGCCACGAGCAGTACTTC.

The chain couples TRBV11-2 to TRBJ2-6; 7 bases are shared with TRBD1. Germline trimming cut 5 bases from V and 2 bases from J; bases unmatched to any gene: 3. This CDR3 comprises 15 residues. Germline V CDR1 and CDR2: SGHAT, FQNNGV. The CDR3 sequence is CASSHRGAGANVLTF. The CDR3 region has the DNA TGTGCCAGCAGCCACAGGGGTGCTGGGGCCAACGTCCTGACTTTC.

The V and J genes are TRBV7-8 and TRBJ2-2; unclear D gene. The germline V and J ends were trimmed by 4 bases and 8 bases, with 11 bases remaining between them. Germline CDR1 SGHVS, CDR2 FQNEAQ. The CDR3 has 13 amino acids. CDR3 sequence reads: CASSSLWAGELFF. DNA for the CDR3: TGTGCCAGCAGCTCACTATGGGCGGGGGAGCTGTTTTTT.

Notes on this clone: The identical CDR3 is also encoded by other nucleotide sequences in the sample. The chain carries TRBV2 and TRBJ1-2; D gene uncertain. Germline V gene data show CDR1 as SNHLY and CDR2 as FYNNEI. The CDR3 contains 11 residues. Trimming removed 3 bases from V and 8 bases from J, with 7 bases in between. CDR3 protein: CASSEEGGYTF. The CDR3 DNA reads TGTGCCAGCAGTGAGGAGGGAGGCTACACCTTC. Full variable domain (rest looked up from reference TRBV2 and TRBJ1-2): EPEVTQTPSHQVTQMGQEVILRCVPISNHLYFYWYRQILGQKVEFLVSFYNNEISEKSEIFDDQFSVERPDGSNFTLKIRSTKLEDSAMYFCASSEEGGYTFGSGTRLTVV.

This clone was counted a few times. The chain's CDR3 is CASSRDSIAGYTF. The DNA of the CDR3 is TGTGCCAGCAGCCGGGACAGTATAGCCGGCTACACCTTC. This chain uses TRBV5-4 with TRBJ1-2; the match to TRBD1 covers 7 bases. The V and J ends lost 4 bases and 8 bases, in that order; junction bases with no gene match: 8. The V gene's germline CDR1 is SGHNT and CDR2 YYREEE (reference sequence). This CDR3 comprises 13 residues.

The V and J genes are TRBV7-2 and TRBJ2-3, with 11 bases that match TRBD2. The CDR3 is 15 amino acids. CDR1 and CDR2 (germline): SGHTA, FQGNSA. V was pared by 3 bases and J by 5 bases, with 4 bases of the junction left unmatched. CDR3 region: CASSFFTSGRDTQYF. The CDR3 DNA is TGTGCCAGCAGCTTTTTCACTAGCGGGAGAGATACGCAGTATTTT.

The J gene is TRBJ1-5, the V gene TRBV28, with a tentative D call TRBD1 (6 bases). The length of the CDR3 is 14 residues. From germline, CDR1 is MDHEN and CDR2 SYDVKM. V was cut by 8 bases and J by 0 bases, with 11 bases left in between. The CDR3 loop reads CASQGMHSNQPQHF. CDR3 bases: TGTGCCAGCCAGGGGATGCATAGCAATCAGCCCCAGCATTTT.

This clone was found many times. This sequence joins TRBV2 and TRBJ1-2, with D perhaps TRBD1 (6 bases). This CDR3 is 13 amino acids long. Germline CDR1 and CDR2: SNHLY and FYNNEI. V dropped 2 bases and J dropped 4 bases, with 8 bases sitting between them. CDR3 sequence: CASSENRAYGYTF. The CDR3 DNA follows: TGTGCCAGCAGTGAAAACAGGGCCTATGGCTACACCTTC.

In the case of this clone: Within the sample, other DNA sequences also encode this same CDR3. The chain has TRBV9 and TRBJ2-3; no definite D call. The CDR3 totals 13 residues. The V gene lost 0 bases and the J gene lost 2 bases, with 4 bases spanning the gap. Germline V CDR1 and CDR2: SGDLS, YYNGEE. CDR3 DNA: TGTGCCAGCAGCGTAGGCGTCACAGATACGCAGTATTTT. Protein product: CASSVGVTDTQYF. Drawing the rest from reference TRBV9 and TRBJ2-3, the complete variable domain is DSGVTQTPKHLITATGQRVTLRCSPRSGDLSVYWYQQSLDQGLQFLIQYYNGEERAKGNILERFSAQQFPDLHSELNLSSLELGDSALYFCASSVGVTDTQYFGPGTRLTVL.

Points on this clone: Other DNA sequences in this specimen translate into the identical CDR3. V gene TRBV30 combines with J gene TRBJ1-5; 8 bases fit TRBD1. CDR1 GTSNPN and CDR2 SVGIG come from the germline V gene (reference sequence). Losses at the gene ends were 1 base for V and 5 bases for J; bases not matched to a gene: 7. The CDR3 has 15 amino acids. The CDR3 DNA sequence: TGTGCCTGGAGTGGGGGGACAGGACGGGATCAGCCCCAGCATTTT. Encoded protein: CAWSGGTGRDQPQHF.

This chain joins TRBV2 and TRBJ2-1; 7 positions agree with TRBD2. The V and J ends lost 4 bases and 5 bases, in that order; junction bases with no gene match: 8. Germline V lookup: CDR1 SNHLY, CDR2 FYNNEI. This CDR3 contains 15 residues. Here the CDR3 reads CASSARGTTNNEQFF. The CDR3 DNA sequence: TGTGCCAGCAGTGCCCGCGGGACTACTAACAATGAGCAGTTCTTC.

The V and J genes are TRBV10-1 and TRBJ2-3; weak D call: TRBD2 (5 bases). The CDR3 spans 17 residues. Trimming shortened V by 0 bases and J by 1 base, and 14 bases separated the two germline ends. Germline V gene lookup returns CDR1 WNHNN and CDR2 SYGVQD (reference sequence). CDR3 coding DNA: TGCGCCAGCAGTGAGTCCTTGTTAGGGAGCGGCACAGATACGCAGTATTTT. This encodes CASSESLLGSGTDTQYF.